What follows are 27 T cell receptor beta chains derived from one specimen sequenced in a study of neurological immune-mediated disorders. TCRdb re-called the 5' RACE reads through MiXCR, storing one row per CDR3 protein. This table holds 9,500 to 12,000 distinct CDR3 sequences, around 21% found once. The sequencing input was CD8+ T cells from blood. The receptors derive from a woman in her fifties or sixties with HTLV-1-associated myelopathy (HAM/TSP).

This clonotype was detected many times. V usage is TRBV7-9 and J usage is TRBJ1-1; no clear D. V gave up 6 bases and J gave up 8 bases, with 22 bases separating them. The CDR3 consists of 15 residues. Germline V lookup: CDR1 SEHNR, CDR2 FQNEAQ (reference sequence). CDR3 nucleotide sequence: TGTGCCAGCAGTTCACTCCAGGCACTGGCAGCCGAAGCTTTCTTT. This encodes CASSSLQALAAEAFF.

This clonotype occurred many times. The J gene is TRBJ2-7, the V gene TRBV5-1, with TRBD2 matching over 7 bases. The V and J ends lost 0 bases and 3 bases, in that order; junction bases with no gene match: 3. This CDR3 region has 14 residues. Looked up from germline, CDR1 is SGHRS and CDR2 is YFSETQ. The CDR3 reads CASSLVGGGYEQYF. CDR3 bases: TGCGCCAGCAGCTTGGTGGGGGGGGGCTACGAGCAGTACTTC.

The chain uses TRBV20-1 and TRBJ1-5, with 7 bases matching TRBD1. The ends lost 5 bases at V and 5 bases at J; junction bases unmatched: 12. There are 15 residues in the CDR3. The germline V gene has CDR1 DFQATT and CDR2 SNEGSKA (reference sequence). As DNA, the CDR3 is TGCAGTGCTGGCCTCGGGGCAGGGGGTGATCAGCCCCAGCATTTT. This gives the protein CSAGLGAGGDQPQHF.

This chain joins TRBV29-1 and TRBJ2-7; unclear D gene. The germline V and J ends were trimmed by 1 base and 7 bases, with 11 bases remaining between them. The CDR3 is 12 amino acids. From germline, CDR1 is SQVTM and CDR2 ANQGSEA. The CDR3 region has the DNA TGCAGCGTTGAAGGCGTATACAAGGAGCAGTACTTC. As protein: CSVEGVYKEQYF.

The genes are TRBV20-1 and TRBJ2-1; 11 positions agree with TRBD2. Trimming cost V 6 bases and J 6 bases; bases outside gene matches: 4. Germline V gene sequence: CDR1 DFQATT, CDR2 SNEGSKA (reference sequence). There are 13 residues in the CDR3. The CDR3 protein is CSAISGGANEQFF. CDR3 DNA sequence: TGCAGTGCAATTAGCGGGGGGGCCAATGAGCAGTTCTTC.

Ten or more counts support this clonotype. The rearrangement uses TRBV6-1 and TRBJ2-6, with 8 bases identical to TRBD2. With V trimmed by 0 bases and J by 0 bases, 16 bases remained unmatched. Germline V CDR1 and CDR2: MNHNS, SASEGT. This CDR3 contains 22 residues. The CDR3 DNA sequence: TGTGCCAGCAGTGAAGCGCGGGTCTGGCGGGGGGCTTCGTTCTCTGGGGCCAACGTCCTGACTTTC. Its translation is CASSEARVWRGASFSGANVLTF.

In its sample, this clonotype was seen many times. The gene calls are TRBV29-1 and TRBJ2-1; 11 bases agree with TRBD1. Unmatched junction bases numbered 6, after V lost 4 bases and J lost 7 bases. In germline, CDR1 is SQVTM, CDR2 ANQGSEA. This CDR3 has 14 residues. The CDR3 DNA reads as TGCAGCGTTGGCGGACAGGGGGCCGGGAATGAGCAGTTCTTC. As protein: CSVGGQGAGNEQFF.

The gene calls are TRBV29-1 and TRBJ2-1, with 11 bases lining up with TRBD2. CDR3 size: 14 residues. The germline gives CDR1 SQVTM, CDR2 ANQGSEA. The ends lost 8 bases at V and 3 bases at J; junction bases unmatched: 6. CDR3 bases: TGCAGCTTTACCGGGACTAGCGGCTACAATGAGCAGTTCTTC. Translated: CSFTGTSGYNEQFF.

This sequence joins TRBV24-1 and TRBJ2-1; no definite D call. V lost 0 bases and J 7 bases, leaving 9 bases between the germline ends. The CDR3 covers 14 residues. Per the germline V gene, CDR1 is KGHDR and CDR2 is SFDVKD. CDR3: CATSDLSQINEQFF. The CDR3, as DNA: TGTGCCACCAGTGATTTGTCCCAGATTAATGAGCAGTTCTTC.

This clonotype has a count of ten or more. The V call is TRBV9, the J call TRBJ2-1; 11 bases map to TRBD2. The V segment lost 4 bases and the J segment 8 bases; nucleotides outside the gene matches: 8. CDR3 length: 15 amino acids. The germline gives CDR1 SGDLS, CDR2 YYNGEE. The CDR3 loop is CASSFSGGVPHEQFF. The CDR3 coding sequence is TGTGCCAGCAGCTTTAGCGGGGGGGTTCCCCATGAGCAGTTCTTC. Supplemented by reference TRBV9 and TRBJ2-1, the full variable domain reads DSGVTQTPKHLITATGQRVTLRCSPRSGDLSVYWYQQSLDQGLQFLIQYYNGEERAKGNILERFSAQQFPDLHSELNLSSLELGDSALYFCASSFSGGVPHEQFFGPGTRLTVL.

At least ten counts were recorded for this clonotype. The chain joins TRBV2 to TRBJ2-3; no clear D gene. The CDR3 is made up of 14 amino acids. The V gene's germline CDR1 is SNHLY and CDR2 FYNNEI. V lost 2 bases and J 2 bases, leaving 8 bases between the germline ends. The CDR3 loop reads CASSELYATDTQYF. DNA of the CDR3: TGTGCCAGCAGTGAATTATACGCCACAGATACGCAGTATTTT.

The sample holds many counts of this clonotype. V is TRBV20-1 and J is TRBJ1-2, with TRBD1 identical over 10 bases. The ends lost 3 bases at V and 4 bases at J; junction bases unmatched: 5. CDR3 size: 14 residues. Germline V gene sequence: CDR1 DFQATT, CDR2 SNEGSKA (reference sequence). CDR3: CSASGTGEPYGYTF. CDR3 nucleotides: TGCAGTGCTAGTGGGACAGGGGAACCCTATGGCTACACCTTC.

This clonotype has at least ten counts. The chain employs TRBV5-1 and TRBJ2-1; D not certain. Germline CDR1 and CDR2: SGHRS and YFSETQ. The CDR3 sequence is 16 residues long. V was cut by 2 bases and J by 3 bases, with 15 bases left in between. The DNA for the CDR3 is TGCGCCAGCAGCTTAGGGATTGACATTTTCTACAATGAGCAGTTCTTC. As protein: CASSLGIDIFYNEQFF.

This clonotype is deemed large. The chain employs TRBV12-3 or TRBV12-4 and TRBJ1-2; 9 bases map to TRBD1. CDR3 length equals 16 residues. V trimming: 5 bases; J trimming: 6 bases; junction bases outside the gene matches: 13. The chain's CDR3 is CASSPRTGARINGYTF. CDR3 bases: TGTGCCAGCAGTCCCCGGACAGGGGCCAGGATAAATGGCTACACCTTC.

This clonotype was picked up many times. The CDR3 DNA reads as TGCGCCAGCAGCTTGGGTGCTTCCGCGGCGAACGAGCAGTACTTC. Its translation is CASSLGASAANEQYF. The chain recombines TRBV5-1 with TRBJ2-7, with unresolved D. The germline V gene encodes CDR1 SGHRS and CDR2 YFSETQ. This CDR3 contains 15 residues. V was clipped by 0 bases and J by 5 bases, with 15 bases between them. Supplemented by reference TRBV5-1 and TRBJ2-7, the full variable domain reads KAGVTQTPRYLIKTRGQQVTLSCSPISGHRSVSWYQQTPGQGLQFLFEYFSETQRNKGNFPGRFSGRQFSNSRSEMNVSTLELGDSALYLCASSLGASAANEQYFGPGTRLTVT.

In this sample, this clonotype turned up many times. Sequence at one end of the junction differs from germline and may be a read error. V is TRBV9 and J is TRBJ2-1, with TRBD2 matching 9 bases. The germline V gene encodes CDR1 SGDLS and CDR2 YYNGEE. CDR3 length: 14 amino acids. CDR3 in amino acids: CASSVERSGGPSSF. The CDR3 DNA follows: TGTGCCAGCAGCGTAGAGAGAAGCGGGGGGCCCTCTTCCTTC.

The chain joins TRBV5-3 to TRBJ2-5; TRBD2 matches 9 bases. TRBV5-3 is an ORF, with its function uncertain. This CDR3 comprises 21 residues. The V and J ends lost 5 bases and 9 bases, in that order; junction bases with no gene match: 32. CDR3 coding DNA: TGTGCCAGAAGAAAATGGTCATGGACTAGCGTGGAGGCGGGCGAAAAATTGCCCCAGTACTTC. It encodes CARRKWSWTSVEAGEKLPQYF.

V usage is TRBV11-1 and J usage is TRBJ2-1; 9 bases are a match to TRBD1. After removal of 5 bases from V and 6 bases from J, the junction contained 8 bases not matched to a gene. CDR1 and CDR2 (germline): SGHAT, FQDESV (reference sequence). This CDR3 spans 15 amino acids. The DNA of the CDR3 is TGTGCCAGCAGCCTGGGACAGGGAGAATCCAATGAGCAGTTCTTC. Amino acid sequence: CASSLGQGESNEQFF. Drawing the rest from reference TRBV11-1 and TRBJ2-1, the complete variable domain is EAEVAQSPRYKITEKSQAVAFWCDPISGHATLYWYRQILGQGPELLVQFQDESVVDDSQLPKDRFSAERLKGVDSTLKIQPAELGDSAMYLCASSLGQGESNEQFFGPGTRLTVL.

This clonotype was recorded at least ten times. The chain carries TRBV12-3 or TRBV12-4 and TRBJ1-2, with 11 bases matching TRBD1. This CDR3 is built from 17 residues. V trimming: 4 bases; J trimming: 0 bases; junction bases outside the gene matches: 7. In DNA form, the CDR3 reads TGTGCCAGCAGTTGGACAGGGGGCGAAGACCCTAACTATGGCTACACCTTC. Its translation: CASSWTGGEDPNYGYTF.

By share, this clonotype counts as medium-sized (0.01 to 0.1%). The rearrangement joins TRBV2 to TRBJ1-2, with 9 bases fitting TRBD1. Germline V gives CDR1 SNHLY, CDR2 FYNNEI. Trimming at V came to 0 bases and at J to 7 bases, leaving 6 bases not matched to a gene. The length of the CDR3 is 15 residues. The CDR3 loop is CASSEAPTGGRGYTF. DNA of the CDR3: TGTGCCAGCAGTGAAGCTCCTACAGGGGGCCGTGGCTACACCTTC.

This clonotype has a count of ten or more. This chain uses TRBV27 with TRBJ1-2, with a possible D match to TRBD1 (5 bases). The germline V gene encodes CDR1 MNHEY and CDR2 SMNVEV (reference sequence). The germline V and J ends were trimmed by 0 bases and 4 bases, with 12 bases remaining between them. The CDR3 spans 15 residues. The chain's CDR3 is CASSLSPGRAYGYTF. In DNA, the CDR3 is TGTGCCAGCAGTTTATCCCCAGGGAGGGCCTATGGCTACACCTTC.

This clonotype has at least ten counts. The chain joins TRBV29-1 to TRBJ2-7; D is possibly TRBD1 (5 bases). CDR3 size: 13 residues. Trimming cost V 2 bases and J 2 bases, with 10 bases left between them. Looked up from germline, CDR1 is SQVTM and CDR2 is ANQGSEA. The CDR3 protein is CSVERQGTYEQYF. CDR3 in DNA: TGCAGCGTTGAAAGGCAGGGAACCTACGAGCAGTACTTC.

This clonotype was seen ten or more times. The rearrangement links TRBV4-1 to TRBJ2-2; 8 bases align to TRBD2. The CDR3 totals 15 residues. Germline assignment: CDR1 MGHRA and CDR2 YSYEKL. The ends lost 6 bases at V and 4 bases at J; junction bases unmatched: 7. In DNA form, the CDR3 reads TGCGCCAGCAGAACGGGGGCGGGGGGCACCGGGGAGCTGTTTTTT. Translating gives CASRTGAGGTGELFF.

At least ten counts were recorded for this clonotype. The CDR3 here is CASSASGKYEQYF. For the CDR3, the DNA is TGTGCCAGCAGCGCCTCAGGGAAATACGAGCAGTACTTC. The chain recombines TRBV9 with TRBJ2-7, with a weak D call TRBD1 (5 bases). Germline assignment: CDR1 SGDLS and CDR2 YYNGEE. The CDR3 has 13 residues. V lost 3 bases and J 4 bases, leaving 11 bases between the germline ends.

Relative to its sample, this clonotype is hyperexpanded. The chain employs TRBV7-6 and TRBJ2-7, with 7 bases fitting TRBD1. The germline gives CDR1 SGHVS, CDR2 FNYEAQ. This CDR3 spans 13 amino acids. J gave up 4 bases and V 5 bases, and 5 bases lay outside the gene matches. The CDR3 sequence is CASSQKQGYEQYF. In nucleotides, the CDR3 is TGTGCCAGCAGCCAAAAACAGGGGTACGAGCAGTACTTC.

The chain is built from TRBV10-2 and TRBJ2-1, with 8 bases identical to TRBD2. CDR1 is WSHSY, CDR2 SAAADI, per germline. The length of the CDR3 is 15 residues. V dropped 3 bases and J dropped 6; count of bases not matched to a gene: 7. The DNA for the CDR3 is TGCGCCAGCAGTGATCATAGCGGGGCGGCCAATGAGCAGTTCTTC. Its protein product is CASSDHSGAANEQFF.

The rearrangement uses TRBV20-1 and TRBJ2-3; 12 bases fit TRBD2. There are 16 residues in the CDR3. After removal of 3 bases from V and 4 bases from J, the junction contained 8 bases not matched to a gene. The germline V gene encodes CDR1 DFQATT and CDR2 SNEGSKA (reference sequence). The chain's CDR3 is CSARWASGGAADTQYF. CDR3 coding DNA: TGCAGTGCTAGGTGGGCTAGCGGGGGGGCAGCAGATACGCAGTATTTT.